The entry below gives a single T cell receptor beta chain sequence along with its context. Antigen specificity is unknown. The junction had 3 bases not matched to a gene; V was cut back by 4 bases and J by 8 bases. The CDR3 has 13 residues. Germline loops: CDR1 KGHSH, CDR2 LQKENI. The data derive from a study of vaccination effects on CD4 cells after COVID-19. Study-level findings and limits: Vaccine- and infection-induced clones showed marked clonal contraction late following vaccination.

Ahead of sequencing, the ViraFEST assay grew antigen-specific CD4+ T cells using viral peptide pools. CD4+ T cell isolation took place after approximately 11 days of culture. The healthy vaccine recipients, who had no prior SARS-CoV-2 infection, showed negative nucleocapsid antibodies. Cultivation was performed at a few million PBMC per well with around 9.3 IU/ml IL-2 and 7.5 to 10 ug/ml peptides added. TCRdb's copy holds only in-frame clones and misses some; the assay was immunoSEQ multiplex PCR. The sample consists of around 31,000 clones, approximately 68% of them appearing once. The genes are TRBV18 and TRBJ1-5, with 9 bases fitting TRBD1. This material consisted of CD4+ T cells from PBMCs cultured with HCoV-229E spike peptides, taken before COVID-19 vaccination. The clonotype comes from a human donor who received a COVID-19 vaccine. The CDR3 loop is CASSRDRVEPQHF. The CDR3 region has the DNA TGTGCCAGCTCACGGGACAGGGTTGAGCCCCAGCATTTT.